The source of this TCR beta chain is a study of blood T cell repertoires in COVID-19. Study overall: The samples span acute and convalescent COVID-19 from the United States, Italy and Spain.

The germline V gene encodes CDR1 MNHNY and CDR2 SVGAGI (reference sequence). CDR3 length equals 12 residues. Trimming removed 6 bases from V and 7 bases from J, with 9 bases in between. Assay used: immunoSEQ multiplex PCR; TCRdb lists only in-frame clones, some missing. Found here are fewer than 150,000 clones, 60% to 80% of them singletons; the top ten hold approximately 10%. There are many counts of this clone. The source of this sequence is a man aged 55 to 70 who had recovered from COVID-19. What was sequenced was peripheral blood. The V and J genes are TRBV6-6 and TRBJ1-4; D might be TRBD1 (5 bases). The CDR3 region is CASRGRGEKLFF. The CDR3 nucleotides are TGTGCCAGCAGGGGGCGGGGTGAAAAACTGTTTTTT.